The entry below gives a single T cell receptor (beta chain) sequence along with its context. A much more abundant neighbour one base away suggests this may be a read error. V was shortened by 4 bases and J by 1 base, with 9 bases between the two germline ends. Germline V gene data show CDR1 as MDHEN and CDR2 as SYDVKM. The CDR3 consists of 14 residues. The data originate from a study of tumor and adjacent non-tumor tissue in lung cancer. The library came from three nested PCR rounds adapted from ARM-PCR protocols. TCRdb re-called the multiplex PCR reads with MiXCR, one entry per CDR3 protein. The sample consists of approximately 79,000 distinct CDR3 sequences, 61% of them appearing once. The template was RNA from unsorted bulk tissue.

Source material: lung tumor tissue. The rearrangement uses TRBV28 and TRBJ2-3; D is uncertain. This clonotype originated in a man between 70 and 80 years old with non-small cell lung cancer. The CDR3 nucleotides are TGTGCCAGCAGTTCTGTAGCAGGCACAGATACGCAGTATTTT. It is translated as CASSSVAGTDTQYF.